These 20 T cell receptor beta chains were sequenced from one sample in a study of patients and donors after allogeneic stem cell transplantation. TCRdb called the RT-PCR reads again in MiXCR, with one record for every CDR3 protein. Seen here are some 880,000 distinct CDR3 sequences, 15% to 20% observed once, and the top ten hold around 6%. Sequences were obtained from blood, either unsorted or a sorted T cell fraction (not recorded which). The source of these receptors is a human donor who was either an allogeneic HSCT recipient or a stem cell or donor lymphocyte infusion donor (not recorded which). It is not recorded whose cells these are; they may come from a transplant donor.

This clonotype was detected many times. The chain combines TRBV15 with TRBJ1-1, with D maybe TRBD1 (6 bases). Germline CDR1 LNHNV, CDR2 YYDKDF (reference sequence). The CDR3 extends over 17 amino acids. Trimming stripped 0 bases from V and 1 base from J, with 15 bases between. The CDR3 protein is CATSRDKSQGWNTEAFF. For the CDR3, the DNA is TGTGCCACCAGCAGAGATAAGTCCCAGGGGTGGAACACTGAAGCTTTCTTT. Full variable domain (outside the CDR3, taken from reference TRBV15 and TRBJ1-1): DAMVIQNPRYQVTQFGKPVTLSCSQTLNHNVMYWYQQKSSQAPKLLFHYYDKDFNNEADTPDNFQSRRPNTSFCFLDIRSPGLGDTAMYLCATSRDKSQGWNTEAFFGQGTRLTVV.

This clonotype was picked up a small number of times. This chain connects TRBV9 to TRBJ1-6; TRBD1 is a possible D gene (5 bases). Per the germline V gene, CDR1 is SGDLS and CDR2 is YYNGEE. The CDR3 is 16 amino acids. V lost 0 bases to trimming and J lost 4 bases, with 11 bases between them. The CDR3 DNA reads as TGTGCCAGCAGCGTAGATGGGACGGATTATAATTCACCCCTCCACTTT. This sequence encodes CASSVDGTDYNSPLHF.

This clonotype was counted many times. The CDR3 spells CASSTTNTGELFF. CDR3 sequence (DNA): TGTGCCAGCAGTACTACGAACACCGGGGAGCTGTTTTTT. V gene TRBV12-3 or TRBV12-4 combines with J gene TRBJ2-2; D gene uncertain. Trimming cost V 5 bases and J 0 bases, with 4 bases left between them. The CDR3 length is 13 residues.

This clonotype was counted between two and nine times. The V gene is TRBV6-1, the J gene TRBJ1-2; D is possibly TRBD1 (5 bases). V dropped 6 bases and J dropped 6 bases, with 17 bases sitting between them. Germline V gene data show CDR1 as MNHNS and CDR2 as SASEGT. CDR3 size: 14 residues. CDR3 sequence reads: CASRGGWFEDGYTF. CDR3 DNA sequence: TGTGCCAGCAGGGGGGGGTGGTTCGAGGATGGCTACACCTTC.

The rearrangement uses TRBV11-2 and TRBJ2-5; 7 bases match TRBD2. CDR3 length equals 18 residues. Germline CDR1 and CDR2: SGHAT and FQNNGV. V lost 1 base to trimming and J lost 1 base; unmatched junction nucleotides: 12. The DNA of the CDR3 is TGTGCCAGCAGCTTAGGGGTTTTGGGAGCGGGGTCCCAAGAGACCCAGTACTTC. It codes for CASSLGVLGAGSQETQYF.

This clonotype appeared a few times. V gene TRBV6-2 or TRBV6-3 combines with J gene TRBJ1-5; D is ambiguous. V was shortened by 8 bases and J by 2 bases, with 13 bases between the two germline ends. Germline V gene data show CDR1 as MNHEY and CDR2 as SVGEGT. This CDR3 is 14 amino acids long. CDR3 amino acids: CASHPGGGNQPQHF. In DNA form, the CDR3 reads TGTGCCAGCCACCCAGGCGGAGGCAATCAGCCCCAGCATTTT.

There are a few counts of this clonotype. The chain recombines TRBV5-1 with TRBJ1-1; no clear D. The CDR3 extends over 14 amino acids. Germline CDR1 is SGHRS and CDR2 is YFSETQ. With 4 bases removed from V and 4 bases from J, the gap between germline ends came to 14 bases. CDR3 sequence reads: CASSERRGSTEAFF. The CDR3 nucleotides read TGCGCCAGCAGCGAGAGGAGAGGGAGCACTGAAGCTTTCTTT.

Many counts were recorded for this clonotype. This rearrangement joins TRBV12-3 or TRBV12-4 to TRBJ1-2; D call uncertain. The CDR3 has 12 residues. V was clipped by 3 bases and J by 5 bases, with 7 bases between them. The CDR3 bases are TGTGCCAGCAGTTTGAGGGAATATGGCTACACCTTC. It translates to CASSLREYGYTF.

This clonotype was detected a few times. As DNA, the CDR3 is TGCAGCGTTGGAAGGGTTGAGCAGTTCTTC. Translated, it gives CSVGRVEQFF. The J gene is TRBJ2-1, the V gene TRBV29-1; D unclear. Germline V CDR1 and CDR2: SQVTM, ANQGSEA. The V end was cut by 4 bases, the J end by 9 bases, with 7 bases between. The CDR3 runs 10 residues.

The chain has TRBV29-1 and TRBJ2-3; the match to TRBD2 covers 8 bases. The V and J ends lost 4 bases and 6 bases, in that order; junction bases with no gene match: 9. The CDR3 extends over 14 amino acids. From germline, CDR1 is SQVTM and CDR2 ANQGSEA. CDR3 bases: TGCAGCGTTGGACGGGGGGGCGATTTGGATACGCAGTATTTT. Encoded protein: CSVGRGGDLDTQYF.

This clonotype was observed a handful of times. The rearrangement links TRBV6-1 to TRBJ1-6; D is unresolved. V was shortened by 0 bases and J by 5 bases, with 11 bases between the two germline ends. The CDR3 has 16 residues. CDR1 is MNHNS and CDR2 is SASEGT in the germline V gene. CDR3: CASSEAQPGNNSPLHF. The CDR3 bases are TGTGCCAGCAGTGAAGCGCAGCCAGGAAATAATTCACCCCTCCACTTT.

The V and J genes are TRBV5-1 and TRBJ1-3, with D hard to call. Trimming took 2 bases from V and 0 from J, leaving 18 bases between them. The CDR3 has 18 residues. The germline CDR1 and CDR2 sequences are SGHRS and YFSETQ. The CDR3: CASSLDPGSGYSGNTIYF. CDR3 DNA sequence: TGCGCCAGCAGCTTAGACCCGGGGAGCGGGTACTCTGGAAACACCATATATTTT. The full variable domain, its missing parts supplied by reference TRBV5-1 and TRBJ1-3, is KAGVTQTPRYLIKTRGQQVTLSCSPISGHRSVSWYQQTPGQGLQFLFEYFSETQRNKGNFPGRFSGRQFSNSRSEMNVSTLELGDSALYLCASSLDPGSGYSGNTIYFGEGSWLTVV.

A few counts support this clonotype. The chain is built from TRBV9 and TRBJ2-1; 12 bases line up with TRBD2. CDR3 size: 15 residues. V trimming: 3 bases; J trimming: 7 bases; junction bases outside the gene matches: 5. Germline CDR1 is SGDLS and CDR2 is YYNGEE. The CDR3 sequence: CASSARTSGTNEQFF. Written as DNA, the CDR3 is TGTGCCAGCAGCGCCCGGACTAGCGGGACGAATGAGCAGTTCTTC.

The table lists this clonotype with a few counts. The chain employs TRBV9 and TRBJ2-1; TRBD1 or TRBD2 may be the D gene (6 bases each). Germline V lookup: CDR1 SGDLS, CDR2 YYNGEE. Trimming pared 4 bases from V and 4 bases from J, leaving 12 bases between. This CDR3 has 14 amino acids. CDR3 DNA: TGTGCCAGCAGCTGGCGGGACACTTACAATGAGCAGTTCTTC. This codes for CASSWRDTYNEQFF.

This clonotype was detected once. The rearrangement joins TRBV20-1 to TRBJ1-4; a weak D match, TRBD1 (5 bases). Trimming pared 3 bases from V and 8 bases from J, leaving 16 bases between. The CDR3 is made up of 14 amino acids. From germline, CDR1 is DFQATT and CDR2 SNEGSKA (reference sequence). The CDR3, as DNA: TGCAGTGCTAGTCTATCCATCCCAGGGGAAAAACTGTTTTTT. Its protein is CSASLSIPGEKLFF.

The J gene is TRBJ2-1, the V gene TRBV7-3; 7 positions match TRBD1. The V and J ends lost 2 bases and 6 bases, in that order; junction bases with no gene match: 4. This CDR3 has 14 amino acids. CDR1 is SGHTA, CDR2 FQGTGA, per germline. This chain's CDR3 is CASSLEGAGNEQFF. As DNA, the CDR3 is TGTGCCAGCAGCTTAGAGGGGGCCGGCAATGAGCAGTTCTTC.

The chain has TRBV5-1 and TRBJ1-2; possible D gene TRBD1, 6 bases. Germline V gene sequence: CDR1 SGHRS, CDR2 YFSETQ. V lost 0 bases and J lost 12, with 15 bases in between. This CDR3 comprises 13 residues. In DNA, the CDR3 is TGCGCCAGCAGCTTGGCCCGAGAGACAGGCCACACCTTC. Its translation: CASSLARETGHTF.

The V call is TRBV3-1, the J call TRBJ1-1; the match to TRBD1 covers 7 bases. This CDR3 contains 14 residues. With V trimmed by 4 bases and J by 6 bases, 8 bases remained unmatched. CDR1 and CDR2 (germline): LGHDT, YNNKEL (reference sequence). In nucleotides, the CDR3 is TGTGCCAGCAGCCCGCAGGGGGGTGGCTCTGAAGCTTTCTTT. Its translation is CASSPQGGGSEAFF.

This sequence joins TRBV5-1 and TRBJ2-1; the D call may be TRBD1 or TRBD2 (5 bases each). The CDR3 extends over 15 amino acids. Germline V gene lookup returns CDR1 SGHRS and CDR2 YFSETQ. The germline V and J ends were trimmed by 5 bases and 6 bases, with 18 bases remaining between them. CDR3 DNA: TGCGCCAGCAGGGAGACCGGGACCAATGGCAATGAGCAGTTCTTC. This translates into CASRETGTNGNEQFF.

Comment on this clonotype: The junction departs from the called germline gene at one end, perhaps through a read error. The chain joins TRBV12-3 or TRBV12-4 to TRBJ1-5, with a weak D call TRBD1 (6 bases). CDR3 size: 16 residues. The CDR3 protein is CASSFGTGGSNQLQHF. CDR3 DNA sequence: TGTGCCAGCAGTTTTGGGACGGGGGGCAGCAATCAGCTCCAGCATTTT.